This T cell receptor (beta chain) was observed in a study of blood T cells in healthy people across ages. Study as a whole: About one barcoded beta molecule per two T cells was captured by template switching. Study-wide results and caveats: Strong correlation existed between TCR beta diversity and naive T cell percentage.

Alongside a J-beta primer mix, a sample-barcoded 5' primer served in a second PCR lasting roughly 6 to 11 cycles. Researchers report that a template-switch adaptor with 12 random nucleotides tagged each cDNA molecule. TCRdb reprocessed the 5' RACE reads with MiXCR, giving one entry per CDR3 protein. This table has about 1,800,000 distinct CDR3 sequences, about 28% appearing once. Regarding this clonotype: Antigen specificity is unknown.

The CDR3 consists of 12 residues. CDR1 is GTSNPN and CDR2 is SVGIG in the germline V gene (reference sequence). The V end was cut by 7 bases, the J end by 2 bases, with 11 bases between. Sequenced material: blood. The sequence was obtained from a woman in her twenties or thirties in good health. The J gene is TRBJ1-1, the V gene TRBV30; D is unclear. CDR3 in amino acids: CASDGENTEAFF. CDR3 DNA: TGTGCCTCGGACGGGGAAAACACTGAAGCTTTCTTT.